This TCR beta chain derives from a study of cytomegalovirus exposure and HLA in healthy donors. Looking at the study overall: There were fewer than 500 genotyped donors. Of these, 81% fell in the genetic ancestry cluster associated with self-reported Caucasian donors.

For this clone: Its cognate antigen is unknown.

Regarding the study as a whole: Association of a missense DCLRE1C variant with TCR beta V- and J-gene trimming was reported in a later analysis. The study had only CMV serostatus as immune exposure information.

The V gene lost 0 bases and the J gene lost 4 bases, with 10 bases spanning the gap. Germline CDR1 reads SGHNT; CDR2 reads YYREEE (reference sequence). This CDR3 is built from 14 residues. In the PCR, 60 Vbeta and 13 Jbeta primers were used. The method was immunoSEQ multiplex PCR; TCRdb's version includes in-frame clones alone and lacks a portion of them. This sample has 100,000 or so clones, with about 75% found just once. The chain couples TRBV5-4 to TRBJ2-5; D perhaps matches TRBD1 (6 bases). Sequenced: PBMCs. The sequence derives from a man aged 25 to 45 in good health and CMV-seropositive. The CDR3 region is CASSLGTERETQYF. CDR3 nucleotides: TGTGCCAGCAGCTTGGGGACAGAGCGAGAGACCCAGTACTTC.